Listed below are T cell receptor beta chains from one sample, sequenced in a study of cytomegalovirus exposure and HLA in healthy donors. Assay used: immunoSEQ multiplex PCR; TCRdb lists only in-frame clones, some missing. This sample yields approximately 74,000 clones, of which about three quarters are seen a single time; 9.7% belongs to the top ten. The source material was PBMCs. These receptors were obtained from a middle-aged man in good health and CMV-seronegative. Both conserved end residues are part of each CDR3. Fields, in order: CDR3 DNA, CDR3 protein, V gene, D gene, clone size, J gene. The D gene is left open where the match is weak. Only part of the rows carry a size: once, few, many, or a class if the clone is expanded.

TGTGCCAGCAGTACTCATAGGGGGATGAACACTGAAGCTTTCTTT,CASSTHRGMNTEAFF,TRBV28,NA,NA,TRBJ1-1
TGTGCCAGCAGCATCTCTAGCGGGGGGGCGAGGGGGACCCAGTACTTC,CASSISSGGARGTQYF,TRBV5-4,TRBD2,NA,TRBJ2-5
TGTGCCAGCAGCGCGGCCCGGACAGGTACCTACGAGCAGTACTTC,CASSAARTGTYEQYF,TRBV25-1,TRBD1,NA,TRBJ2-7
TGTGCCAGCAGCCCCCTCGGCAGGGTAGGCACAGATACGCAGTATTTT,CASSPLGRVGTDTQYF,TRBV7-9,NA,NA,TRBJ2-3
TGTGCCAGCAGTGACTCCAGGGATATCTTCTATGGCCACACCTTC,CASSDSRDIFYGHTF,TRBV2,NA,once,TRBJ1-2
TGCAGCGCCCTCGGACTAGCGGGAGGATACTCCTACAATGAGCAGTTCTTC,CSALGLAGGYSYNEQFF,TRBV29-1,TRBD2,few,TRBJ2-1
TGTGCCAGCAAAGCCAACAGGGGTTGCAATCAGCCCCAGCATTTT,CASKANRGCNQPQHF,TRBV21-1,NA,NA,TRBJ1-5
TGTGCCAGCACAGAGGGACAGGGCTATGAGCAGTACTTC,CASTEGQGYEQYF,TRBV2,TRBD1,NA,TRBJ2-7
TGCGCCAGCAGGAGGGGGACTAGCGGATGGGATGAGCAGTTCTTC,CASRRGTSGWDEQFF,TRBV10-2,TRBD2,NA,TRBJ2-1
TGTGCCAGTAGTAATGTGAACGGGTACTACGAGCAGTACTTC,CASSNVNGYYEQYF,TRBV19,NA,NA,TRBJ2-7
TGCGCCAGCAGTGTGGACAGGGATTATGGCTACACCTTC,CASSVDRDYGYTF,TRBV10-1,TRBD1,NA,TRBJ1-2
TGTGCCAGCATACCTAGCGGGAGGTTGTCCTACAATGAGCAGTTCTTC,CASIPSGRLSYNEQFF,TRBV27,TRBD2,NA,TRBJ2-1
TGTGCTAGTGGTGGGGCCACAGGGGGGGGGACCTACGAGCAGTACTTC,CASGGATGGGTYEQYF,TRBV12-5,NA,NA,TRBJ2-7
TGCGCCAGCAGCCGGGACAGGGGCTACGAGCAGTACTTC,CASSRDRGYEQYF,TRBV10-1,TRBD1,NA,TRBJ2-7
TGTGCCAGCAGCTCGAAATCGACAGGGGGGGATGGCTACACCTTC,CASSSKSTGGDGYTF,TRBV7-9,TRBD1,NA,TRBJ1-2
TGTGCCAGCAGTTTATCCCGAGGGCCGGGAGAAAAACTGTTTTTT,CASSLSRGPGEKLFF,TRBV27,NA,NA,TRBJ1-4
TGTGCCAGCAGCTTAGAGGCTGAGGGCAGGTTCTACGAGCAGTACTTC,CASSLEAEGRFYEQYF,TRBV7-2,NA,once,TRBJ2-7
TGTGCCAGCAGCTTACAACGACAGGGGAACACCGGGGAGCTGTTTTTT,CASSLQRQGNTGELFF,TRBV7-3,TRBD1,NA,TRBJ2-2
TGTGCCAGCTCACCACCGCAGGCGTACGAGCAGTACTTC,CASSPPQAYEQYF,TRBV18,NA,NA,TRBJ2-7
TGTGCCAGCAGCCAAAACAGGGATGGCGATACGCAGTATTTT,CASSQNRDGDTQYF,TRBV7-9,NA,NA,TRBJ2-3
TGTGCCAGCAGCGCCCGGGACAGGGGTTCGGATACGCAGTATTTT,CASSARDRGSDTQYF,TRBV5-4,TRBD1,once,TRBJ2-3
TGTGCCAGCAGCTTAACAGAGAACACTGAAGCTTTCTTT,CASSLTENTEAFF,TRBV11-2,NA,NA,TRBJ1-1
TGTGCCAGCAGCTTGGGACTAGCGGGGGTCCAGGATACGCAGTATTTT,CASSLGLAGVQDTQYF,TRBV7-2,TRBD2,NA,TRBJ2-3
TGCGCCAGCAGCTGGGGACAGAACTCTGGGGCCAACGTCCTGACTTTC,CASSWGQNSGANVLTF,TRBV5-1,TRBD1,NA,TRBJ2-6
TGTGCCAGCAGCCACCCCACTAGTTTCGATGAGCAGTTCTTC,CASSHPTSFDEQFF,TRBV14,NA,NA,TRBJ2-1
TGTGCCAGCAGCCCCATACAGGGGACTAATGAAAAACTGTTTTTT,CASSPIQGTNEKLFF,TRBV7-9,TRBD1,NA,TRBJ1-4
TGTGCCAGCAGTGAATTACGGGGGATGGGGGAGACCCAGTACTTC,CASSELRGMGETQYF,TRBV6-1,NA,NA,TRBJ2-5
TGTGCCAGCAGTCCAGACATATCCTACGAGCAGTACTTC,CASSPDISYEQYF,TRBV6-1,NA,few,TRBJ2-7
TGTGCCAGCAGTTCCGGACAGGGGGCTTCCGCAGATACGCAGTATTTT,CASSSGQGASADTQYF,TRBV7-9,TRBD1,once,TRBJ2-3
TGCGCCAGCAGGCCCGGGACAGGGGGCACTGAAGCTTTCTTT,CASRPGTGGTEAFF,TRBV4-1,TRBD1,NA,TRBJ1-1
TGCGCCAGCAGCTTGGGTGCGCTCCAAGAGACCCAGTACTTC,CASSLGALQETQYF,TRBV5-1,NA,NA,TRBJ2-5
TGTGCCAGCAGCTTAGGTCAGAGGACCGGGGAGCTGTTTTTT,CASSLGQRTGELFF,TRBV7-9,NA,NA,TRBJ2-2
TGTGCCAGTACTCTAAGCGGGGGGGCCGGAGATACGCAGTATTTT,CASTLSGGAGDTQYF,TRBV19,TRBD2,NA,TRBJ2-3
TGTGCCAGCAGCTTTGGCAGTAATCAGCCCCAGCATTTT,CASSFGSNQPQHF,TRBV7-9,NA,NA,TRBJ1-5
TGTGCCAGCAGTCCGGGGTGGGGCTACGAGCAGTACTTC,CASSPGWGYEQYF,TRBV27,NA,NA,TRBJ2-7
TGTGCCAGCTCACCGCTAGTGAATGAAAAACTGTTTTTT,CASSPLVNEKLFF,TRBV18,NA,NA,TRBJ1-4
TGTGCCAGCAGCCCCCGACAGGGGCTAGACGAGCAGTACTTC,CASSPRQGLDEQYF,TRBV11-2,TRBD1,NA,TRBJ2-7
TGTGCCAGCAGTGACTACGGCGGGAGCCGCTACAATGAGCAGTTCTTC,CASSDYGGSRYNEQFF,TRBV6-1,TRBD2,NA,TRBJ2-1
TGTGCCAGCAGCCCGTTTCCGAGGGACAGCGACGAGCAGTACTTC,CASSPFPRDSDEQYF,TRBV6-5,TRBD1,NA,TRBJ2-7
TGCGCCAGCACCGGACAGGGGCCTTACAATGAGCAGTTCTTC,CASTGQGPYNEQFF,TRBV5-1,TRBD1,NA,TRBJ2-1
TGCGCCAGCAGCTTGGGGGGACTAGCAGAAGCAGATCGGCAGTATTTT,CASSLGGLAEADRQYF,TRBV5-1,TRBD2,NA,TRBJ2-3
TGTGCCAGCAGCTTACAGGGGAAGGACACTGAAGCTTTCTTT,CASSLQGKDTEAFF,TRBV5-8,TRBD1,NA,TRBJ1-1
TGTGCCAGCAGCCGATCGGATCTCGGGGAGCAGTACTTC,CASSRSDLGEQYF,TRBV14,NA,NA,TRBJ2-7
TGTGCCATCAAGCCCTCTACTAGCGGATCCTACAATGAGCAGTTCTTC,CAIKPSTSGSYNEQFF,TRBV10-3,TRBD2,NA,TRBJ2-1
TGCGCCAGCAGCTCAAAAAGGGGCATGACTGGAAACACCATATATTTT,CASSSKRGMTGNTIYF,TRBV5-1,NA,NA,TRBJ1-3